This TCR beta chain was found in a study of blood T cell repertoires in COVID-19. At the level of the study: Collection of acute and convalescent COVID-19 samples took place in the United States, Italy and Spain.

Trimming took 4 bases from V and 4 from J; bases not matched to a gene: 6. The CDR3 extends over 16 amino acids. In germline, CDR1 is SGHRS, CDR2 YFSETQ. Original data processing: Reference gene primer amplification gave nucleated cell count estimates. Libraries were prepared by immunoSEQ multiplex PCR; TCRdb keeps only in-frame clonotypes and omits some of them. V and J calls and clone size are copied from that table; D and trimming were computed from the DNA. This table has approximately 120,000 clones, approximately 84% appearing once. Material for sequencing was peripheral blood. The clonotype comes from a woman between 50 and 59 years old who had recovered from COVID-19. This rearrangement joins TRBV5-1 to TRBJ1-4; 11 bases line up with TRBD1. CDR3 bases: TGCGCCAGCAGCACCGGACAGGGGGCTTTTAATGAAAAACTGTTTTTT. Protein sequence: CASSTGQGAFNEKLFF.